This T cell receptor (beta chain) came from a study of cytomegalovirus exposure and HLA in healthy donors. With regard to this clone: Its antigen is currently unknown.

The CDR3 has 13 amino acids. V was cut by 0 bases and J by 5 bases, with 5 bases left in between. From germline, CDR1 is SGHTA and CDR2 FQGNSA. Study-wide points: A missense DCLRE1C variant was associated with V- and J-gene trimming of TCR beta chains in a later analysis, and an independent cohort replicated the association. Upon later analysis, TCR association rates were observed to vary by HLA locus, being highest for DRB1 and lowest for HLA-C. Information on immune exposure was restricted to one variable (CMV serostatus).

The PCR made use of 60 Vbeta and 13 Jbeta primers. This table comes from immunoSEQ multiplex PCR, and its TCRdb copy is limited to in-frame clones, with some not included. The repertoire has tens of thousands of clones, about four fifths of them found once; the top ten carry under 4%. The chain couples TRBV7-2 to TRBJ2-1; D is undetermined. The material sequenced was PBMCs. This TCR was sampled from a woman in her thirties or forties in good health and CMV-seronegative. In DNA, the CDR3 is TGTGCCAGCAGCTTAGCCAGGCACAATGAGCAGTTCTTC. Translation gives CASSLARHNEQFF.